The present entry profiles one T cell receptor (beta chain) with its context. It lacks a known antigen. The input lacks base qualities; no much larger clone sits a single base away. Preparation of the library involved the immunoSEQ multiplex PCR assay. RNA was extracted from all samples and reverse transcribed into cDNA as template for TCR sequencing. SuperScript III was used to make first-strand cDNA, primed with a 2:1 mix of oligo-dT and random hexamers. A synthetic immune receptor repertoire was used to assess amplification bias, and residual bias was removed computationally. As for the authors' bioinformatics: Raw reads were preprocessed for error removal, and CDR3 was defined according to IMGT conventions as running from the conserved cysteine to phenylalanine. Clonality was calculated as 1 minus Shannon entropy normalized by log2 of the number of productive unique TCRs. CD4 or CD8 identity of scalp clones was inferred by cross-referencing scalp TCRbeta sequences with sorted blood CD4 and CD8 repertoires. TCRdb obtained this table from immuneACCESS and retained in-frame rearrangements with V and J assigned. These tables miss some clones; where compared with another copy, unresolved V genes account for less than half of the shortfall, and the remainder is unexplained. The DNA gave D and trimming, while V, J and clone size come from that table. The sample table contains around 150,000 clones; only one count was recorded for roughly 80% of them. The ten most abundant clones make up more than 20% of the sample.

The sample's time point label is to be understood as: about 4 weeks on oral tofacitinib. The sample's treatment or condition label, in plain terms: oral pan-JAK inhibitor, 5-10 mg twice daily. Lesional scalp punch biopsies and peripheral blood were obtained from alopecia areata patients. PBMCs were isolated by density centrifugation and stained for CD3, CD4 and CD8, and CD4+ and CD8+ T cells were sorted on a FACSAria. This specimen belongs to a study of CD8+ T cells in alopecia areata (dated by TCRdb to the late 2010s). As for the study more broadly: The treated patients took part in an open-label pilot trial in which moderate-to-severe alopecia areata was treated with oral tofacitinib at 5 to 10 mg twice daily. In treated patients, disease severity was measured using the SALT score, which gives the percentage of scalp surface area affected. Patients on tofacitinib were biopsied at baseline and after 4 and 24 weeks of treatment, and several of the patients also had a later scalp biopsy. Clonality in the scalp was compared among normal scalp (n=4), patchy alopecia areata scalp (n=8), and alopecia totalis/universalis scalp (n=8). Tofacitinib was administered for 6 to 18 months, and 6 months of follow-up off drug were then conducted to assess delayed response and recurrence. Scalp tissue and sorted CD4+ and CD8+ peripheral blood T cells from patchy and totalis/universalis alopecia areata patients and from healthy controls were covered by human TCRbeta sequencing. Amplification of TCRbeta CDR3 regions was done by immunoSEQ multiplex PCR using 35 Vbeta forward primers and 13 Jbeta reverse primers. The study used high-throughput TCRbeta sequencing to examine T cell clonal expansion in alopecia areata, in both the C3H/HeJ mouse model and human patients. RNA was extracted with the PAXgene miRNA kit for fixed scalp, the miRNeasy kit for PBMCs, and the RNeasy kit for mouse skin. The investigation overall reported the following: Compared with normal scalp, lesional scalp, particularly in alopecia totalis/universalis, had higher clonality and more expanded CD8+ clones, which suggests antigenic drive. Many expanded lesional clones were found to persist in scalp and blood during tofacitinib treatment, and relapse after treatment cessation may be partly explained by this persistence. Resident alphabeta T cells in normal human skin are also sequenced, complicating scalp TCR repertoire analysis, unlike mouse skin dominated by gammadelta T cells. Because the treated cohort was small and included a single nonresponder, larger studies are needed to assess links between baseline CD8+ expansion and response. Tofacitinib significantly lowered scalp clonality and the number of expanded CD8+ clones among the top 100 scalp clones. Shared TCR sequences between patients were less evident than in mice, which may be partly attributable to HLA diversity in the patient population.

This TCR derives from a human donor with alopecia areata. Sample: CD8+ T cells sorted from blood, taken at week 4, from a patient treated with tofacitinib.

The CDR3 protein sequence reads: CASSELWGQYEQYF. The DNA sequence reads TGTGCCAGCAGTGAATTGTGGGGGCAATACGAGCAGTACTTC. The receptor chain draws on TRBV6-1 and TRBJ2-7, and possibly TRBD1, on 6 matching bases. At the junction V is shortened by 2 bases and J by 4 bases, with 12 bases in between. CDR1 MNHNS and CDR2 SASEGT are derived from the germline V gene. The CDR3 runs 14 amino acids, cysteine and phenylalanine included. The DNA shown is the 42-base CDR3, in frame from base 1.